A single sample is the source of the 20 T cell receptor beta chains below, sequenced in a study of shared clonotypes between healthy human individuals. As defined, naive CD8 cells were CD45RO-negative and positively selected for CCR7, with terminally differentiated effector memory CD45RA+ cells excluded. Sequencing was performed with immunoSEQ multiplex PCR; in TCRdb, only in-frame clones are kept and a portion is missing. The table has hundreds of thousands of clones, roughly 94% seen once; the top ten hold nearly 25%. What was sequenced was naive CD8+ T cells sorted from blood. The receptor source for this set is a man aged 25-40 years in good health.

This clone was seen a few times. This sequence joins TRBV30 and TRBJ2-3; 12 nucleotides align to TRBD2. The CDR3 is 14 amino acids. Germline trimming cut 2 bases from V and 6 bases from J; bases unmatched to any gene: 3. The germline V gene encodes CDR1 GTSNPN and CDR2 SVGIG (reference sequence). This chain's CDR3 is CAWSRLAGADTQYF. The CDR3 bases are TGTGCCTGGAGTCGACTAGCGGGAGCTGATACGCAGTATTTT.

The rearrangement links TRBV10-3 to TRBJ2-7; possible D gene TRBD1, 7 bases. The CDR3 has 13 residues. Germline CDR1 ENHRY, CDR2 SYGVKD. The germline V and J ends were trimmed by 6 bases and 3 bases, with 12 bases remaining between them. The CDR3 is CAIRGGTDYEQYF. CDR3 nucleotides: TGTGCCATCAGAGGAGGGACAGACTACGAGCAGTACTTC.

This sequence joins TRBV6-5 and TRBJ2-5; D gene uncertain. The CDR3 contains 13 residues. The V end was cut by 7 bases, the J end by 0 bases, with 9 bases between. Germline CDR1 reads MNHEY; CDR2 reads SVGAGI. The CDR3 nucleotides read TGTGCCAGCATGGAGCAGTACCAAGAGACCCAGTACTTC. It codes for CASMEQYQETQYF.

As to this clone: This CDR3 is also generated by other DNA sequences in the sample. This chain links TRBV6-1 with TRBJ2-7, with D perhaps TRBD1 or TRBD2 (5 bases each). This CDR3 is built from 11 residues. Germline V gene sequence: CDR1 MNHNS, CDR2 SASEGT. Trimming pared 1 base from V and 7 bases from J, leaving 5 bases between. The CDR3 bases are TGTGCCAGCAGTGAAGGGGGGGAGCAGTACTTC. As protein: CASSEGGEQYF.

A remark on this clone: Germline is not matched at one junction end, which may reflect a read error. The CDR3 protein is CASSFDFTYGQYF. The DNA for the CDR3 is TGTGCCAGCAGCTTCGACTTTACCTACGGGCAGTACTTC. This chain uses TRBV7-8 with TRBJ2-7; the D is unclear. There are 13 residues in the CDR3. Germline loops: CDR1 SGHVS, CDR2 FQNEAQ.

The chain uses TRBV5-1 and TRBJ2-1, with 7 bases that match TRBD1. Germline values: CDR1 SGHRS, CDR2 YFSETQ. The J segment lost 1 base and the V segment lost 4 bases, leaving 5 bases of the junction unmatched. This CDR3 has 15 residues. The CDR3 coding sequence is TGCGCCAGCAGCCCCGGGACAGAATCCTACAATGAGCAGTTCTTC. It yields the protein CASSPGTESYNEQFF.

Here the CDR3 reads CASSIIQGASEQYF. The CDR3 DNA follows: TGTGCCAGCAGCATAATACAGGGTGCAAGCGAGCAGTACTTC. The chain is built from TRBV5-6 and TRBJ2-7; weak D call: TRBD1 (6 bases). Germline V lookup: CDR1 SGHDT, CDR2 YYEEEE. V was trimmed by 4 bases and J by 6 bases, leaving 17 bases between them. CDR3 length: 14 residues.

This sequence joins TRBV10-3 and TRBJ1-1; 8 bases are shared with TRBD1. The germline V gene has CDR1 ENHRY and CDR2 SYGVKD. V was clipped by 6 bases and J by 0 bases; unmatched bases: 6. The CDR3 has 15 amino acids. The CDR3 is CAIRAGQGLNTEAFF. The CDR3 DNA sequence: TGTGCCATCAGAGCCGGACAGGGATTGAACACTGAAGCTTTCTTT.

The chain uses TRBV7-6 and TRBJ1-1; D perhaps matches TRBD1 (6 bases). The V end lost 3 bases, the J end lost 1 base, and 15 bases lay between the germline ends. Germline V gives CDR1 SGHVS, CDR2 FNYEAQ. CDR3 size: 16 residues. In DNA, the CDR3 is TGTGCCAGCAGCTTGTTTAAGGCGGGGGCGAACACTGAAGCTTTCTTT. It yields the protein CASSLFKAGANTEAFF.

The CDR3 bases are TGCGCCAGCAGCCTCTCGACAGGAGTCGCCGAGGGCTACACCTTC. It specifies CASSLSTGVAEGYTF. The chain has TRBV4-3 and TRBJ1-2, with D tentatively TRBD1 (6 bases). This CDR3 is 15 amino acids long. V was shortened by 4 bases and J by 8 bases, with 20 bases between the two germline ends. Per germline, CDR1 LGHNA and CDR2 YSLEER.

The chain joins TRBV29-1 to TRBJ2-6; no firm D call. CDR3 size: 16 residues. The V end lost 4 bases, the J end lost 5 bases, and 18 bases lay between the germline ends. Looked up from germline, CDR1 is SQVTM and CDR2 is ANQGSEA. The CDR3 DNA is TGCAGCGTTGGCTGTAGCATACAAAGTCGGGCCAACGTCCTGACTTTC. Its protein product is CSVGCSIQSRANVLTF.

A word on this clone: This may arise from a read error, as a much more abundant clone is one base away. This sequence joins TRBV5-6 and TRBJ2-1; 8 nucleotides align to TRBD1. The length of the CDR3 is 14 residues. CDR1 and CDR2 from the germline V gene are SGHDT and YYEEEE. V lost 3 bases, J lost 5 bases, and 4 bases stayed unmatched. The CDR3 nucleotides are TGTGCCAGCAGCTGGACAGGGTTGGACAATGAGCAGTTCTTC. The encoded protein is CASSWTGLDNEQFF. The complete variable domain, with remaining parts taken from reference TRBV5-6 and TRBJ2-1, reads DAGVTQSPTHLIKTRGQQVTLRCSPKSGHDTVSWYQQALGQGPQFIFQYYEEEERQRGNFPDRFSGHQFPNYSSELNVNALLLGDSALYLCASSWTGLDNEQFFGPGTRLTVL.

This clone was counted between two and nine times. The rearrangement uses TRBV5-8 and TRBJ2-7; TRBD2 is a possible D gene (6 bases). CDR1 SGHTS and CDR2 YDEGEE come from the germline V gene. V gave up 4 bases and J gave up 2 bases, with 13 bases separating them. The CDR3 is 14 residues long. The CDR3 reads CASSIRDSAYEQYF. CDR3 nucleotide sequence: TGTGCCAGCAGCATCCGGGACTCGGCCTACGAGCAGTACTTC.

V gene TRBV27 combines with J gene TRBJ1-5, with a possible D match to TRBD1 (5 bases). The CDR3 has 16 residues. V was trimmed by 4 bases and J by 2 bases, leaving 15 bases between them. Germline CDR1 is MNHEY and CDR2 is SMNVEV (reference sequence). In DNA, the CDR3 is TGTGCCAGCAGTTCTGGGACGGGTAAGGGCAATCAGCCCCAGCATTTT. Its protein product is CASSSGTGKGNQPQHF.

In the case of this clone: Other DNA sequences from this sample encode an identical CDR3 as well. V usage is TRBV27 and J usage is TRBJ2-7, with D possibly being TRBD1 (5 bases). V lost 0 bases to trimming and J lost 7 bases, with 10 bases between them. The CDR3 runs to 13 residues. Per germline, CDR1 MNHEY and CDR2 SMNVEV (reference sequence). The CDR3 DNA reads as TGTGCCAGCAGTTTATCTAGGGGCCGGGAGCAGTACTTC. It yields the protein CASSLSRGREQYF.

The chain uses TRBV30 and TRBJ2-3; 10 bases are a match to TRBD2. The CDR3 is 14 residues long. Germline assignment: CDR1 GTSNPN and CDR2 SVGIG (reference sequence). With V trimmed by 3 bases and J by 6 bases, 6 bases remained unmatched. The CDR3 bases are TGTGCCTGGAGCATTAGCGGGGGGACGGATACGCAGTATTTT. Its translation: CAWSISGGTDTQYF.

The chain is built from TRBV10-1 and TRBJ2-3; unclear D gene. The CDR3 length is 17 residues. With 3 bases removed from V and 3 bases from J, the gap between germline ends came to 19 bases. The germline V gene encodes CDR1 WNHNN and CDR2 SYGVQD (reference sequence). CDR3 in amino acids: CASSEETALSMTDTQYF. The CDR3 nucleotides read TGCGCCAGCAGTGAAGAAACAGCCCTATCTATGACAGATACGCAGTATTTT.

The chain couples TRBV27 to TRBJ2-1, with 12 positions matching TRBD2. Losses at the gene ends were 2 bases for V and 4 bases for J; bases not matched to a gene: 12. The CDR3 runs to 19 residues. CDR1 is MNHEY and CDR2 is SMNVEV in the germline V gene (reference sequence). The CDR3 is CASSLQGRLAGVSYNEQFF. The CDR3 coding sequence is TGTGCCAGCAGTTTACAGGGGAGACTAGCGGGAGTTTCGTACAATGAGCAGTTCTTC.

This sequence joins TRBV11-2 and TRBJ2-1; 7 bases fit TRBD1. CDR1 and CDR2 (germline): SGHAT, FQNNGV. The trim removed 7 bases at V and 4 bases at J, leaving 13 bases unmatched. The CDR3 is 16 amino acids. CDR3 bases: TGTGCCAGCACCCCCGTCGACAGGGATCAATACAATGAGCAGTTCTTC. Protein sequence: CASTPVDRDQYNEQFF.

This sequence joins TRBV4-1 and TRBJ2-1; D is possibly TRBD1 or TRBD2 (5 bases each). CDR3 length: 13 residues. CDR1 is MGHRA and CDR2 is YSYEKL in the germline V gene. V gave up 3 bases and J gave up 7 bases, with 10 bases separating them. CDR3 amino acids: CASSQGVGNEQFF. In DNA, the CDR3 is TGCGCCAGCAGCCAGGGGGTTGGGAATGAGCAGTTCTTC.